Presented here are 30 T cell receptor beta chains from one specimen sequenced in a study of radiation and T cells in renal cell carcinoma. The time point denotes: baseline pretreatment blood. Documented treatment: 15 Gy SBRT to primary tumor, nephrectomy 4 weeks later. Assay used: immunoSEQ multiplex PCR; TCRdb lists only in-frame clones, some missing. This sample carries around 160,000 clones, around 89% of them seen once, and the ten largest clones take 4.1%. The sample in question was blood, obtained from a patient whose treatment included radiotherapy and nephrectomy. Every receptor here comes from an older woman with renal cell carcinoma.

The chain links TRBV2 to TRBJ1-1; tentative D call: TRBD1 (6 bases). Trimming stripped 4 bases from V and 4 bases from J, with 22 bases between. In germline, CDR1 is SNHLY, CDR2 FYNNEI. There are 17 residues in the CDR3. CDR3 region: CASSAEFTGYGGTEAFF. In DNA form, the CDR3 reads TGTGCCAGCAGTGCGGAATTCACAGGGTACGGGGGCACTGAAGCTTTCTTT.

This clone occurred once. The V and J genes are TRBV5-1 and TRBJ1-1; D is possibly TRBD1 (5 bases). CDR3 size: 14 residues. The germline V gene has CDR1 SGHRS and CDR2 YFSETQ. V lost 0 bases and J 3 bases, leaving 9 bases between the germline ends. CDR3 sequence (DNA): TGCGCCAGCAGCTTGGCTGGGGGAGACACTGAAGCTTTCTTT. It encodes CASSLAGGDTEAFF.

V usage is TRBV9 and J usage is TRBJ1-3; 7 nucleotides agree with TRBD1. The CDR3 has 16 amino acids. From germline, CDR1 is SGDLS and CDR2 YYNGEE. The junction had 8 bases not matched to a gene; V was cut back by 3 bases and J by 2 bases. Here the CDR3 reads CASSAASTGAGNTIYF. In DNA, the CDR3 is TGTGCCAGCAGCGCAGCTTCAACAGGGGCTGGAAACACCATATATTTT.

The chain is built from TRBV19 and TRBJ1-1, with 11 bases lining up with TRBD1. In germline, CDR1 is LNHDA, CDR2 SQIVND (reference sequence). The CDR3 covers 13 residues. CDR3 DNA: TGTTCTTCATCGGACAGGGGGCAAGATGAAGCTTTCTTT. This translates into CSSSDRGQDEAFF.

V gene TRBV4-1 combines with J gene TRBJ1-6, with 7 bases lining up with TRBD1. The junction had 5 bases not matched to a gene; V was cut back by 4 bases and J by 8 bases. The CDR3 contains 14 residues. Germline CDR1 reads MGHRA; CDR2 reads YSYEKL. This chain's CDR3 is CASSLQGPDSPLHF. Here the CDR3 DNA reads TGCGCCAGCAGCCTACAGGGGCCCGATTCACCCCTCCACTTT.

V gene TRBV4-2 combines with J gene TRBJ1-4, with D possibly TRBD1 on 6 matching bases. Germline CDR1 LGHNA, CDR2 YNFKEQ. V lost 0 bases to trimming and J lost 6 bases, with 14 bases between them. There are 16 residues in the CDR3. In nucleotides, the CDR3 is TGTGCCAGCAGCCAAGATAAAGGGGCAGGGGATGAAAAACTGTTTTTT. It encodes CASSQDKGAGDEKLFF.

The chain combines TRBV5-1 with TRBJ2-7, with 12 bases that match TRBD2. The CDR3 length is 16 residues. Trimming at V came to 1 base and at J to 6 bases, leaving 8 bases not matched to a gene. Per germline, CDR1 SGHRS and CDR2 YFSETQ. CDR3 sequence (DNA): TGCGCCAGCAGCTTGATAACTAGCGGGGGGCCCCGCGAGCAGTACTTC. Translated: CASSLITSGGPREQYF.

Here the CDR3 DNA reads TGTGCCAGCAGTTACCAGGGACGGGGCCACGAGCAGTACTTC. Residues: CASSYQGRGHEQYF. The genes are TRBV6-5 and TRBJ2-7, with D perhaps being TRBD1 or TRBD2 (5 bases each). Trimming cost V 2 bases and J 5 bases, with 13 bases left between them. CDR3 length equals 14 residues. Germline-derived CDR1 and CDR2 are MNHEY and SVGAGI.

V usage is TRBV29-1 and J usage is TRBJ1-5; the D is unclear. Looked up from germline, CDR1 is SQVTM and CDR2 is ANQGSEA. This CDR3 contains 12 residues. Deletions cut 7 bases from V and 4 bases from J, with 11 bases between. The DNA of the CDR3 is TGCAGCGCCATGGACCCTAATCAGCCCCAGCATTTT. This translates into CSAMDPNQPQHF.

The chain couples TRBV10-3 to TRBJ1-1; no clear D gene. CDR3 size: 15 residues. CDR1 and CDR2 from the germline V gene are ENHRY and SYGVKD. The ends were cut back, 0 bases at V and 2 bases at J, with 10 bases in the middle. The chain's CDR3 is CAISESSGANTEAFF. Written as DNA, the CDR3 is TGTGCCATCAGTGAGTCGTCAGGAGCAAACACTGAAGCTTTCTTT.

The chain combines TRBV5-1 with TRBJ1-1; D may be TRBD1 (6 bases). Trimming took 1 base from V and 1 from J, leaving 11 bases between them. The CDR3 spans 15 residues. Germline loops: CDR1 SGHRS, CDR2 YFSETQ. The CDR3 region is CASSLNGGGNTEAFF. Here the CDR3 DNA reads TGCGCCAGCAGCTTGAATGGGGGCGGGAACACTGAAGCTTTCTTT.

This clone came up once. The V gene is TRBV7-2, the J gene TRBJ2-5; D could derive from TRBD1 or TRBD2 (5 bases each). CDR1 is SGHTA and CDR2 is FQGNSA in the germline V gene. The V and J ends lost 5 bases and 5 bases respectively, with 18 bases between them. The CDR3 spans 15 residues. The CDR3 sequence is CASSPSGTVDETQYF. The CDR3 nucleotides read TGTGCCAGCAGCCCCTCGGGGACGGTAGACGAGACCCAGTACTTC.

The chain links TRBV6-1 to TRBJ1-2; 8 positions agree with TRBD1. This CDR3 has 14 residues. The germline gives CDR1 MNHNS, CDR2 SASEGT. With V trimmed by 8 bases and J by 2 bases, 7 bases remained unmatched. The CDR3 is CASFVQGDNYGYTF. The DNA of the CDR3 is TGTGCCAGCTTTGTACAGGGGGACAACTATGGCTACACCTTC.

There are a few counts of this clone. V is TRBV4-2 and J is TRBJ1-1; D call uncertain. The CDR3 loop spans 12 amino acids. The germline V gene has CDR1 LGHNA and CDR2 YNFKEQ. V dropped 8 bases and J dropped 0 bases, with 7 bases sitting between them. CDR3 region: CASSLMNTEAFF. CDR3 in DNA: TGTGCCAGCTCTCTAATGAACACTGAAGCTTTCTTT.

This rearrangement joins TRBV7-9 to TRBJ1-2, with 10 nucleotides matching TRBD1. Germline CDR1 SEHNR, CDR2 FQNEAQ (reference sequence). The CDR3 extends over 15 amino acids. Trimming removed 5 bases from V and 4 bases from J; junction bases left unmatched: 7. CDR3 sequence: CASSPKTGGSYGYTF. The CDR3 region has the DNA TGTGCCAGCAGCCCGAAGACAGGGGGCAGCTATGGCTACACCTTC. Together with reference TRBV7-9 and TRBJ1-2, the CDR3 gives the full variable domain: DTGVSQNPRHKITKRGQNVTFRCDPISEHNRLYWYRQTLGQGPEFLTYFQNEAQLEKSRLLSDRFSAERPKGSFSTLEIQRTEQGDSAMYLCASSPKTGGSYGYTFGSGTRLTVV.

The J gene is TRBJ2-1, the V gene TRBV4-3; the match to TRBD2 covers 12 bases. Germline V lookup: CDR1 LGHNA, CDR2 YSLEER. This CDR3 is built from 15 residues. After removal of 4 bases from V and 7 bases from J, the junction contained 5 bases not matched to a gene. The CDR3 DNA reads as TGCGCCAGCAGCCCCCTAGCGGGGGGGCCGAATGAGCAGTTCTTC. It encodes CASSPLAGGPNEQFF.

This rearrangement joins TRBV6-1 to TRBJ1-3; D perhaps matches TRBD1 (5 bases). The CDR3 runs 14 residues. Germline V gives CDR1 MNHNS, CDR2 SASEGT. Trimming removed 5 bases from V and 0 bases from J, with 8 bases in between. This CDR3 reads CASSKTDSGNTIYF. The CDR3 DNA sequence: TGTGCCAGCAGTAAGACAGACTCTGGAAACACCATATATTTT.

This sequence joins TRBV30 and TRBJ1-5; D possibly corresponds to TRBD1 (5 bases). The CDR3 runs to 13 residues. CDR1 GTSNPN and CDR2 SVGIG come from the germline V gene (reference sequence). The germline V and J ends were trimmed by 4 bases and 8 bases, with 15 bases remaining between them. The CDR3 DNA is TGTGCCTGGAACCCTAAAGGGACTAAGCCCCAGCATTTT. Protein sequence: CAWNPKGTKPQHF.

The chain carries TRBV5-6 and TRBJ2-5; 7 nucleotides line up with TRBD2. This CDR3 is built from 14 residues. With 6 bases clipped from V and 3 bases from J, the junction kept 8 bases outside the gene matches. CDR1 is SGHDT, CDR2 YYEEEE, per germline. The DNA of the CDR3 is TGTGCCAGCACGCACGCGGGAGTGGAAGAGACCCAGTACTTC. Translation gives CASTHAGVEETQYF.

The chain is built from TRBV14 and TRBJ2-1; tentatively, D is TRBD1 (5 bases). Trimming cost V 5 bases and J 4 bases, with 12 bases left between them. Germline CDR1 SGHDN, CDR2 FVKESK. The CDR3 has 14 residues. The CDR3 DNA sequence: TGTGCCAGCAGCAGGAACACAGGATACAATGAGCAGTTCTTC. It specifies CASSRNTGYNEQFF.

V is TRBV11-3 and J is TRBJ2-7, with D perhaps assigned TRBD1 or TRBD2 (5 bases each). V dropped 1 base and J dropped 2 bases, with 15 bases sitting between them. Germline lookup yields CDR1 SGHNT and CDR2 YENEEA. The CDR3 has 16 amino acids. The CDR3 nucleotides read TGTGCCAGCAGCTTAGGACTGACGGGGACCACCTACGAGCAGTACTTC. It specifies CASSLGLTGTTYEQYF.

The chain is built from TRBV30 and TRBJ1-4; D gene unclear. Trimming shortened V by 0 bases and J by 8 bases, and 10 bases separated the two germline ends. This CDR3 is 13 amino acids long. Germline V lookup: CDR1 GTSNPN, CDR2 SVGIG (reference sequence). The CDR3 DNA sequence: TGTGCCTGGAGTGTTAAGGGAGGCGAAAAACTGTTTTTT. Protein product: CAWSVKGGEKLFF.

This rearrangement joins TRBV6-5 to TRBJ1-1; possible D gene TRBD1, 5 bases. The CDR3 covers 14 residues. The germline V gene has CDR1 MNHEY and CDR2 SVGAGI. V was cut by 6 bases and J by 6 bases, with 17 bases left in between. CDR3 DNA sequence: TGTGCCAGCAGGGAGAGGGACGGGAGGGCTGAAGCTTTCTTT. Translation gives CASRERDGRAEAFF.

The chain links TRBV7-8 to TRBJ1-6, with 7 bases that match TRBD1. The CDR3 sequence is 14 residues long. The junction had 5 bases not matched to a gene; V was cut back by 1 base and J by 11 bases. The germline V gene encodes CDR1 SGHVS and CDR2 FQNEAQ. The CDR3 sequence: CASSLGRQGPPLHF. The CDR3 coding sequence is TGTGCCAGCAGCTTAGGTCGACAGGGACCACCCCTCCACTTT.

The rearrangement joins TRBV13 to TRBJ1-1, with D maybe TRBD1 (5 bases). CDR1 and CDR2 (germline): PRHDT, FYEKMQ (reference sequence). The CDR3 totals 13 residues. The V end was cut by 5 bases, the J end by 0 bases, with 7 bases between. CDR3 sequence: CASSGGLNTEAFF. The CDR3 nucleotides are TGTGCCAGCAGCGGGGGGTTGAACACTGAAGCTTTCTTT.

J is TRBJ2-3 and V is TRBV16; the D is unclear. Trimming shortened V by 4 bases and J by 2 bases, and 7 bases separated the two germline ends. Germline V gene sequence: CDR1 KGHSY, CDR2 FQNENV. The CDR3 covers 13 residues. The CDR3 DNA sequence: TGTGCCAGCAGCCCGACGATCACAGATACGCAGTATTTT. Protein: CASSPTITDTQYF.

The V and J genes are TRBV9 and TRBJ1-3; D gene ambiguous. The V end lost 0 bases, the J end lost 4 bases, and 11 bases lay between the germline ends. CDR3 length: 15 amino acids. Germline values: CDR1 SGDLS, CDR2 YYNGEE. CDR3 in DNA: TGTGCCAGCAGCGTAGCCGGGCGGGCGGGAAACACCATATATTTT. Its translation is CASSVAGRAGNTIYF.

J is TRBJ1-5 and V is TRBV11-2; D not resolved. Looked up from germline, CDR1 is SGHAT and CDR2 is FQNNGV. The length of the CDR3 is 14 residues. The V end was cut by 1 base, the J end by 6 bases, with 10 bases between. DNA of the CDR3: TGTGCCAGCAGCTTAGCAGGTCCCAGTCAGCCCCAGCATTTT. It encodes CASSLAGPSQPQHF.

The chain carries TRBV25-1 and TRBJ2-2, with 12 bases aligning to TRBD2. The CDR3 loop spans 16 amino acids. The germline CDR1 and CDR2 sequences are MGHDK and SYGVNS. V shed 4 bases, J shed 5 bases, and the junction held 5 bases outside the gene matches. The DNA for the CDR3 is TGTGCCAGCAGTGGCCCTCTAGCGGGGGGGACCGGGGAGCTGTTTTTT. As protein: CASSGPLAGGTGELFF.

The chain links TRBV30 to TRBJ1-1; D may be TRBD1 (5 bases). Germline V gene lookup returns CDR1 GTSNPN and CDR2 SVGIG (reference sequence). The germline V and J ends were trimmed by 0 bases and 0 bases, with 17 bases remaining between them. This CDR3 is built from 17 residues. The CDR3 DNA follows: TGTGCCTGGAGTGTACTCCAGGGAGGGTACATGAACACTGAAGCTTTCTTT. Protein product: CAWSVLQGGYMNTEAFF. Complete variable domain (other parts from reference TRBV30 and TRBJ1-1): SQTIHQWPATLVQPVGSPLSLECTVEGTSNPNLYWYRQAAGRGLQLLFYSVGIGQISSEVPQNLSASRPQDRQFILSSKKLLLSDSGFYLCAWSVLQGGYMNTEAFFGQGTRLTVV.